The T cell receptor (beta chain) under discussion was sequenced for a study of identical twins. This clonotype has just one count. Its specificity is not known. Using its own MiXCR run on the 5' RACE reads, TCRdb lists one record per CDR3 protein. Among about 470,000 distinct CDR3 sequences listed, approximately 24% were seen once. Study-level points and caveats: Twins' excess sharing was less marked for out-of-frame beta sequences.

V shed 0 bases and J 11 bases; nucleotides not matched to a gene: 6. Germline assignment: CDR1 SQVTM and CDR2 ANQGSEA. The CDR3 runs to 14 residues. In addition, the sample was reused for a study of T cells expressing NK-cell markers.

Sequencing input: CD4+ T cells sorted from blood. This chain joins TRBV29-1 and TRBJ1-4; TRBD1 matches at 10 bases. The receptor's source is a woman aged 18-29 years in good health. Here the CDR3 DNA reads TGCAGCGTTGAAGAGGGACAGGGGTATGGGAAACTGTTTTTT. Translated, it gives CSVEEGQGYGKLFF.